The entry below describes one TCR beta chain. Its antigen is as yet unknown. This sample stems from a study of post-analysis software for immune sequencing data. About the study: Relapsing-remitting, secondary progressive and progressive-relapsing forms of multiple sclerosis all featured among disease courses.

Prepared libraries of TCR beta cDNA carried unique molecular identifiers. Via MiXCR, TCRdb re-called the PCR reads, giving one row per CDR3 protein. The sample holds 650,000 to 850,000 distinct CDR3 sequences, about 43% seen once. The study's findings and limits: The five TRBV segments detected at higher frequency in patients than in controls included TRBV5-6, TRBV5-1 and TRBV20-1.

This CDR3 region has 13 residues. Germline V gene lookup returns CDR1 MDHEN and CDR2 SYDVKM. The specimen sequenced was blood. The chain joins TRBV28 to TRBJ2-5; 8 bases line up with TRBD2. The J call is doubtful: the DNA matches TRBJ2-7 better. The TCR comes from a girl under 18 with multiple sclerosis. The CDR3 DNA sequence: TGTGCCAGTTCGGAGCGGGGGACCTACGAGCAGTACTTC. It codes for CASSERGTYEQYF.